This T cell receptor (beta chain) is drawn from a study of T cells in Graves' hyperthyroidism and ophthalmopathy. Regions amplified from RNA transcripts were the TCR beta CDR3 regions. HTBI primers were the set used in a first-round RT-PCR of the TCR CDR3. TCRdb passed the multiplex PCR reads through MiXCR, listing each CDR3 protein once. The sample carries 550,000 to 600,000 distinct CDR3 sequences, under 60% recorded once. Germline trimming cut 5 bases from V and 4 bases from J; bases unmatched to any gene: 16. CDR1 is SGHVT, CDR2 SQSDAQ, per germline. CDR3 length: 17 amino acids. The specimen was peripheral blood or thyroid tissue (not recorded which). V usage is TRBV7-4 and J usage is TRBJ2-5; TRBD2 aligns across 7 bases. The clonotype comes from an adult woman with Graves' disease, either hyperthyroidism or ophthalmopathy (not recorded which). The CDR3 DNA sequence: TGTGCCAGCAGCCCCCCAGCGTCCAGGGACTACCCAGAGACCCAGTACTTC. This sequence encodes CASSPPASRDYPETQYF. Combining the CDR3 with reference TRBV7-4 and TRBJ2-5 gives the whole variable domain GAGVSQSPRYKVAKRGRDVALRCDSISGHVTLYWYRQTLGQGSEVLTYSQSDAQRDKSGRPSGRFSAERPERSVSTLKIQRTEQGDSAVYLCASSPPASRDYPETQYFGPGTRLLVL.